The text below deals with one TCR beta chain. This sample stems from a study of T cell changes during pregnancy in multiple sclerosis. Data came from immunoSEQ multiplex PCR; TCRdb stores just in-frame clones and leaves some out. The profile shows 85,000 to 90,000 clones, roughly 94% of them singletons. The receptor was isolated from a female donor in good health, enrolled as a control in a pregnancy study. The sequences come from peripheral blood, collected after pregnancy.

The CDR3 DNA reads TGTGCCAGCAGTGAAGCGCCCCGGGACAGGGGGAATAAACTGTTTTTT. The encoded protein is CASSEAPRDRGNKLFF. The rearrangement links TRBV6-1 to TRBJ1-4; 11 bases match TRBD1. The germline gives CDR1 MNHNS, CDR2 SASEGT. V was clipped by 0 bases and J by 11 bases; unmatched bases: 8. This CDR3 is built from 16 residues.